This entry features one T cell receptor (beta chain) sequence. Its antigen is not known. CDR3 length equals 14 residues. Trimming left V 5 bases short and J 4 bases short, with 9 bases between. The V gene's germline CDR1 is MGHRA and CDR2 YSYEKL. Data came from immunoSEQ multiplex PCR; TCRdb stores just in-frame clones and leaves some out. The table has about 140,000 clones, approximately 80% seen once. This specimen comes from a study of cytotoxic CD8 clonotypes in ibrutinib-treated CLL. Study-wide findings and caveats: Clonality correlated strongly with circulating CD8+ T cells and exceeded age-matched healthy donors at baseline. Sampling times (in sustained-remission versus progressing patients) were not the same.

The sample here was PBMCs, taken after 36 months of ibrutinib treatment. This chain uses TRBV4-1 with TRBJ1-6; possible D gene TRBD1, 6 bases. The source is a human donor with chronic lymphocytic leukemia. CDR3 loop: CASSKQGYNSPLHF. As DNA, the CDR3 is TGCGCCAGCAGCAAACAGGGATATAATTCACCCCTCCACTTT.